Below, 14 T cell receptor beta chains from the same sample are listed, as sequenced in a study of patients and donors after allogeneic stem cell transplantation. TCRdb reprocessed the RT-PCR reads via MiXCR and lists one record per CDR3 protein. Seen here are 70,000 or so distinct CDR3 sequences, about 25% observed once, and the top ten hold 26%. Specimen: blood, either unsorted or a sorted T cell fraction (not recorded which). These receptors were obtained from a human donor who was either an allogeneic HSCT recipient or a stem cell or donor lymphocyte infusion donor (not recorded which). It is not recorded whose cells these are; they may come from a transplant donor.

This clonotype has just a few counts. This chain uses TRBV10-3 with TRBJ1-1; D is perhaps TRBD1 (6 bases). Trimming removed 6 bases from V and 5 bases from J, with 16 bases in between. Looked up from germline, CDR1 is ENHRY and CDR2 is SYGVKD. The CDR3 is 14 residues long. Here the CDR3 reads CAIRETGHLTEAFF. The CDR3 nucleotides read TGTGCCATCAGGGAGACGGGACACCTGACTGAAGCTTTCTTT.

The CDR3 protein is CASSLYYGPPTNEKLFF. The CDR3, as DNA: TGTGCCAGCAGCTTATATTATGGGCCTCCTACTAATGAAAAACTGTTTTTT. V usage is TRBV11-2 and J usage is TRBJ1-4, with D hard to call. V shed 2 bases and J shed 2 bases, with 15 bases lying between them. The CDR3 covers 17 residues. Germline V lookup: CDR1 SGHAT, CDR2 FQNNGV.

This chain links TRBV7-3 with TRBJ1-1; TRBD1 is a possible D gene (5 bases). There are 14 residues in the CDR3. CDR1 and CDR2 from the germline V gene are SGHTA and FQGTGA. Trimming removed 3 bases at V and 1 base at J, with 9 bases between. CDR3: CASSLGHSNTEAFF. CDR3 DNA: TGTGCCAGCAGCTTGGGGCACTCGAACACTGAAGCTTTCTTT. Variable domain in full (rest from reference TRBV7-3 and TRBJ1-1): GAGVSQTPSNKVTEKGKYVELRCDPISGHTALYWYRQSLGQGPEFLIYFQGTGAADDSGLPNDRFFAVRPEGSVSTLKIQRTERGDSAVYLCASSLGHSNTEAFFGQGTRLTVV.

Note on this clonotype: This may arise from a read error, as a much more abundant clone is one base away. A read error is likely, as this CDR3 ends without the conserved phenylalanine or tryptophan. The rearrangement links TRBV7-9 to TRBJ1-2; 7 bases are a match to TRBD1. Germline CDR1 SEHNR, CDR2 FQNEAQ (reference sequence). J lost 3 bases, V lost 11 bases, and 6 bases had no gene match. CDR3 length: 12 residues. This chain's CDR3 is CASGGLDYGYTI. Here the CDR3 DNA reads TGTGCCTCAGGGGGGTTGGACTATGGCTACACCATC.

This chain connects TRBV19 to TRBJ1-2; D is undetermined. V was shortened by 5 bases and J by 0 bases, with 10 bases between the two germline ends. Germline loops: CDR1 LNHDA, CDR2 SQIVND (reference sequence). The CDR3 has 14 amino acids. The CDR3 coding sequence is TGTGCCAGTAGTCTGACGGAAACTAACTATGGCTACACCTTC. Its protein product is CASSLTETNYGYTF.

The rearrangement links TRBV5-1 to TRBJ2-1, with TRBD2 matching over 11 bases. The junction had 6 bases not matched to a gene; V was cut back by 9 bases and J by 4 bases. This CDR3 contains 14 residues. The germline V gene has CDR1 SGHRS and CDR2 YFSETQ. CDR3 DNA: TGCGCCACATCACTAGCGGGAGAGTACAATGAGCAGTTCTTC. Encoded protein: CATSLAGEYNEQFF. Variable domain in full (rest from reference TRBV5-1 and TRBJ2-1): KAGVTQTPRYLIKTRGQQVTLSCSPISGHRSVSWYQQTPGQGLQFLFEYFSETQRNKGNFPGRFSGRQFSNSRSEMNVSTLELGDSALYLCATSLAGEYNEQFFGPGTRLTVL.

In its sample, this clonotype was seen a few times. The CDR3 reads CASSRVQGYSPLHF. CDR3 coding DNA: TGTGCCAGCAGTCGAGTACAGGGTTATTCACCCCTCCACTTT. V is TRBV12-3 or TRBV12-4 and J is TRBJ1-6; perhaps TRBD1 as D (6 bases). The V end lost 5 bases, the J end lost 8 bases, and 13 bases lay between the germline ends. This CDR3 has 14 amino acids.

The rearrangement joins TRBV3-1 to TRBJ2-2; TRBD1 might be the D (6 bases). V was clipped by 8 bases and J by 4 bases, with 17 bases between them. The CDR3 sequence is 15 residues long. The germline CDR1 and CDR2 sequences are LGHDT and YNNKEL (reference sequence). Written as DNA, the CDR3 is TGTGCCAGCTGGGACACCTTCCGTGGCACCGGGGAGCTGTTTTTT. Its translation is CASWDTFRGTGELFF.

The CDR3 sequence is CASSSQSGDGNTIYF. The CDR3 DNA is TGTGCCAGCAGCTCGCAATCAGGGGATGGAAACACCATATATTTT. V is TRBV7-2 and J is TRBJ1-3; D possibly corresponds to TRBD1 (6 bases). Germline V gene data show CDR1 as SGHTA and CDR2 as FQGNSA. The CDR3 has 15 amino acids. V lost 4 bases and J lost 3, with 13 bases in between. Using reference TRBV7-2 and TRBJ1-3 for the parts outside the CDR3, the full variable domain is GAGVSQSPSNKVTEKGKDVELRCDPISGHTALYWYRQSLGQGLEFLIYFQGNSAPDKSGLPSDRFSAERTGGSVSTLTIQRTQQEDSAVYLCASSSQSGDGNTIYFGEGSWLTVV.

This clonotype has only a few counts. In nucleotides, the CDR3 is TGTGCCAGCAGTGAAGGGGCCGCTAGCACAGATACGCAGTATTTT. Protein: CASSEGAASTDTQYF. The chain combines TRBV6-1 with TRBJ2-3; D call uncertain. Between the trimmed V and J ends, which lost 1 base and 0 bases, there was a span of 8 bases. Germline V gene lookup returns CDR1 MNHNS and CDR2 SASEGT. The CDR3 totals 15 residues.

This clonotype has a handful of counts. The rearrangement joins TRBV29-1 to TRBJ1-2, with D hard to call. Germline assignment: CDR1 SQVTM and CDR2 ANQGSEA. CDR3 length: 12 residues. With 4 bases removed from V and 8 bases from J, the gap between germline ends came to 14 bases. DNA for the CDR3: TGCAGCGTTGTACCCATTGGCGGGGGCTACACCTTC. It translates to CSVVPIGGGYTF.

This clonotype showed up just a few times. The chain employs TRBV4-1 and TRBJ2-1, with 8 bases lining up with TRBD2. The CDR3 consists of 17 residues. V was clipped by 1 base and J by 0 bases; unmatched bases: 5. CDR1 is MGHRA and CDR2 is YSYEKL in the germline V gene. The CDR3 loop is CASSQVLAGLSYNEQFF. CDR3 nucleotide sequence: TGCGCCAGCAGCCAAGTCCTAGCGGGCCTCTCCTACAATGAGCAGTTCTTC.

V and J are TRBV11-2 and TRBJ2-1; 12 positions agree with TRBD2. The J segment lost 8 bases and the V segment lost 5 bases, leaving 7 bases of the junction unmatched. CDR1 and CDR2 (germline): SGHAT, FQNNGV. The length of the CDR3 is 15 residues. This chain's CDR3 is CASSIFRLAGDEQFF. Written as DNA, the CDR3 is TGTGCCAGCAGCATTTTTAGACTAGCGGGGGATGAGCAGTTCTTC. The entire variable domain, with the rest obtained from reference TRBV11-2 and TRBJ2-1, is as follows: EAGVAQSPRYKIIEKRQSVAFWCNPISGHATLYWYQQILGQGPKLLIQFQNNGVVDDSQLPKDRFSAERLKGVDSTLKIQPAKLEDSAVYLCASSIFRLAGDEQFFGPGTRLTVL.

By frequency in the sample, this clonotype is medium-sized (0.01 to 0.1%). This chain uses TRBV12-3 or TRBV12-4 with TRBJ1-1; 8 bases align to TRBD1. V was clipped by 5 bases and J by 5 bases; unmatched bases: 7. The CDR3 runs 14 residues. The CDR3 reads CASSTWTGYTEAFF. CDR3 in DNA: TGTGCCAGCAGTACCTGGACAGGGTATACTGAAGCTTTCTTT.